Detailed here is one T cell receptor beta chain. Its target is unknown. Using immunoSEQ multiplex PCR, the repertoire was profiled, and TCRdb retains in-frame clones only, with some absent. This sample has fewer than 110,000 clones; 87% occur once, and the top ten carry 4.8%. This entry is derived from a study of T cell responses to AZD1222 COVID-19 vaccine. Study-wide findings and caveats: Nearly half of unique spike-specific TCRs reportedly avoided B.1.351 and B.1.1.7 mutated regions.

Material: peripheral blood, obtained 28 days after the second AZD1222 dose. The clonotype comes from an adult who received the AZD1222 COVID-19 vaccine.

The CDR3 spells CASRPRSNQPQHF. The CDR3 DNA sequence: TGTGCCAGCAGACCTCGGAGCAATCAGCCCCAGCATTTT. The V gene is TRBV28, the J gene TRBJ1-5; no definite D call. CDR1 and CDR2 (germline): MDHEN, SYDVKM. CDR3 length: 13 amino acids. V dropped 6 bases and J dropped 1 base, with 7 bases sitting between them. The variable domain in full, completed from reference TRBV28 and TRBJ1-5, reads DVKVTQSSRYLVKRTGEKVFLECVQDMDHENMFWYRQDPGLGLRLIYFSYDVKMKEKGDIPEGYSVSREKKERFSLILESASTNQTSMYLCASRPRSNQPQHFGDGTRLSIL.